A selection of T cell receptor beta chains follows, all from one sample in a study of Ad26.COV2.S vaccination and SARS-CoV-2 variants. Data came from immunoSEQ multiplex PCR; TCRdb stores just in-frame clones and leaves some out. The profile shows approximately 400,000 clones, approximately 84% of them singletons. Sequencing used peripheral blood, obtained in a trial of Ad26.COV2.S vaccine versus placebo. These receptors were taken from a person aged 18 to 59 who received the Ad26.COV2.S COVID-19 vaccine or a placebo. The conserved cysteine and the conserved F or W are not part of the CDR3 here.

J gene: TRBJ1-1; V gene: TRBV6-4; CDR3 protein: ASRGTGAGEAF
J gene: TRBJ1-5; V gene: TRBV15; CDR3 protein: ATSRIPNQPQH
J gene: TRBJ2-1; V gene: TRBV5-1; CDR3 protein: ASSFVTSGGANEQF
J gene: TRBJ2-7; V gene: TRBV6-5; CDR3 protein: ASSRRQGSYEQY
J gene: TRBJ1-1; V gene: TRBV6-5; CDR3 protein: ASSSTGNTEAF
J gene: TRBJ2-7; V gene: TRBV28; CDR3 protein: ASSSSLRDTYTYEQY
J gene: TRBJ2-5; V gene: TRBV28; CDR3 protein: ASSSETEAQY
J gene: TRBJ1-6; V gene: TRBV5-8; CDR3 protein: ASHTGQFSGSPLH
J gene: TRBJ2-5; V gene: TRBV18; CDR3 protein: ASSPPTGKEQETQY
J gene: TRBJ2-1; V gene: TRBV3-1/TRBV3-2; CDR3 protein: ASSQDRGFSGRYDEQF
J gene: TRBJ2-7; V gene: TRBV29-1; CDR3 protein: SVEFRGPRYEQY
J gene: TRBJ2-7; V gene: TRBV27; CDR3 protein: ASRTGHGSYEQY
J gene: TRBJ2-7; V gene: TRBV9; CDR3 protein: ASSVGPPGNGFEQY
J gene: TRBJ2-7; V gene: TRBV18; CDR3 protein: ASSPGQGGEQY
J gene: TRBJ1-2; V gene: TRBV27; CDR3 protein: ASSLSPVYGYT
J gene: TRBJ2-5; V gene: TRBV10-3; CDR3 protein: AISESGQAETQY
J gene: TRBJ2-3; V gene: TRBV14; CDR3 protein: ASSPRIGYTDTQY
J gene: TRBJ2-3; V gene: TRBV7-2; CDR3 protein: ASSSTGGDTDTQY
J gene: TRBJ2-3; V gene: TRBV9; CDR3 protein: ASSVEGAADTQY
J gene: TRBJ2-7; V gene: TRBV7-9; CDR3 protein: ASSPGGRAPYEQY
J gene: TRBJ2-2; V gene: TRBV7-2; CDR3 protein: ASSESKTSGANTGELF
J gene: TRBJ2-7; V gene: TRBV2; CDR3 protein: ASSDTPAGTRVDWQY